The next 17 T cell receptor beta chains were all read from a single sample in a study of monozygotic twins with inflammatory bowel disease. Using the 5' RACE reads, TCRdb records one entry per CDR3 protein without DNA. Its table lists some 210,000 distinct CDR3 sequences. The specimen was blood. The receptors originated from a human donor with ulcerative colitis or Crohn's disease, or a healthy co-twin of an affected twin (not recorded which).

The chain combines TRBV7-2 with TRBJ1-3; TCRdb names TRBD1, which stays unverified in the absence of DNA. CDR3 size: 16 residues. The germline V gene encodes CDR1 SGHTA and CDR2 FQGNSA. CDR3 region: CASSFTGGAGGNTIYF.

The chain recombines TRBV20-1 with TRBJ1-1. This CDR3 region has 14 residues. In germline, CDR1 is DFQATT, CDR2 SNEGSKA (reference sequence). The CDR3 is CSARGTQLDTEAFF.

The V gene is TRBV5-4, the J gene TRBJ2-5; the D call of TRBD2 rests on TCRdb alone, since no DNA is present to check it. CDR1 and CDR2 (germline): SGHNT, YYREEE (reference sequence). The CDR3 runs to 13 residues. The CDR3 here is CASGGPGIGFQYF.

The chain has TRBV5-1 and TRBJ2-1; lacking DNA, the TRBD2 call made by TCRdb goes unchecked. The CDR3 is made up of 15 amino acids. Germline V lookup: CDR1 SGHRS, CDR2 YFSETQ. The CDR3 spells CASFPQGGIRNEQFF.

V usage is TRBV20-1 and J usage is TRBJ1-2; the D call of TRBD1 rests on TCRdb alone, since no DNA is present to check it. The CDR3 length is 13 residues. CDR1 and CDR2 from the germline V gene are DFQATT and SNEGSKA (reference sequence). The CDR3 sequence: CSARDGEGYGYTF.

The chain uses TRBV20-1 and TRBJ1-5. The CDR3 totals 13 residues. Germline CDR1 is DFQATT and CDR2 is SNEGSKA (reference sequence). CDR3 loop: CSASVTSVQPQHF.

V usage is TRBV7-2 and J usage is TRBJ2-2; with no DNA, the TCRdb D assignment of TRBD1 cannot be verified. Germline CDR1 SGHTA, CDR2 FQGNSA. CDR3 length equals 14 residues. This chain's CDR3 is CASSTTNRPRELFF.

This chain joins TRBV7-6 and TRBJ2-7; TCRdb gives TRBD1 as the D gene, but with no DNA this cannot be confirmed. The germline V gene encodes CDR1 SGHVS and CDR2 FNYEAQ. This CDR3 region has 15 residues. The CDR3 loop is CASSLILGATHEQYF. Using reference TRBV7-6 and TRBJ2-7 for the parts outside the CDR3, the full variable domain is GAGVSQSPRYKVTKRGQDVALRCDPISGHVSLYWYRQALGQGPEFLTYFNYEAQQDKSGLPNDRFSAERPEGSISTLTIQRTEQRDSAMYRCASSLILGATHEQYFGPGTRLTVT.

The chain links TRBV7-6 to TRBJ1-1. CDR3 length: 13 residues. Germline CDR1 and CDR2: SGHVS and FNYEAQ. The CDR3: CASSLLEVTEAFF.

The chain recombines TRBV20-1 with TRBJ2-1; TCRdb outputs TRBD1, but without DNA this stays unchecked. CDR3 length equals 13 residues. CDR1 is DFQATT, CDR2 SNEGSKA, per germline (reference sequence). CDR3 region: CSASQGARDEQFF.

J is TRBJ2-5 and V is TRBV7-7; checking the TCRdb D call of TRBD1 is not possible without DNA. The CDR3 contains 16 residues. Germline V gives CDR1 SSHAT, CDR2 FNYEAQ (reference sequence). This CDR3 is CASTLGGQGIGETQYF.

The genes are TRBV25-1 and TRBJ2-3; without DNA, the TCRdb call of TRBD2 cannot be checked. The CDR3 length is 16 residues. The germline gives CDR1 MGHDK, CDR2 SYGVNS. This CDR3 reads CASSALIAGGSVTQYF. The full variable domain, its missing parts supplied by reference TRBV25-1 and TRBJ2-3, is EADIYQTPRYLVIGTGKKITLECSQTMGHDKMYWYQQDPGMELHLIHYSYGVNSTEKGDLSSESTVSRIRTEHFPLTLESARPSHTSQYLCASSALIAGGSVTQYFGPGTRLTVL.

V usage is TRBV20-1 and J usage is TRBJ1-6; TCRdb indicates TRBD1, and absent DNA this call remains unverified. The CDR3 is 14 residues long. The germline gives CDR1 DFQATT, CDR2 SNEGSKA (reference sequence). The CDR3 protein is CSATTQGASSPLHF.

The chain combines TRBV2 with TRBJ2-7; TCRdb names TRBD2, which stays unverified in the absence of DNA. The germline gives CDR1 SNHLY, CDR2 FYNNEI. The CDR3 runs to 16 residues. The CDR3: CASSATASGGAREQYF.

This chain connects TRBV4-1 to TRBJ1-1; TCRdb returns TRBD1, unconfirmable since there is no DNA. Germline V gene sequence: CDR1 MGHRA, CDR2 YSYEKL. The CDR3 loop spans 14 amino acids. The CDR3 sequence: CTSSQDGGGTEAFF.

The chain links TRBV7-9 to TRBJ1-5. This CDR3 is 13 amino acids long. From germline, CDR1 is SEHNR and CDR2 FQNEAQ (reference sequence). The CDR3 spells CASSGGPEQPQHF.

The J gene is TRBJ1-1, the V gene TRBV6-1; the TCRdb D gene call, TRBD1, has no DNA to confirm it. CDR1 is MNHNS and CDR2 is SASEGT in the germline V gene. CDR3 length: 13 residues. CDR3 amino acids: CASRIQGYTEAFF.